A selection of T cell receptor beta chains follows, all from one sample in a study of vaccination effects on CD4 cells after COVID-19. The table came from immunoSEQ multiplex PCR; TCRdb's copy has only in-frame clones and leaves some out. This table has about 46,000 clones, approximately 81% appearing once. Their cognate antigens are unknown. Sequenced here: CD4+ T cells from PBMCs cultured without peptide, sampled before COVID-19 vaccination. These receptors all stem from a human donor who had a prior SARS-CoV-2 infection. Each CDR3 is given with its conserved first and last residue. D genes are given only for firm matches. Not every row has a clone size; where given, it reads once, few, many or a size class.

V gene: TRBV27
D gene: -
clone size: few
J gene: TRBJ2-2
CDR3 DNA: TGTGCCAGCAGTTTAAAAGCGGCGAACACCGGGGAGCTGTTTTTT
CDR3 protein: CASSLKAANTGELFF

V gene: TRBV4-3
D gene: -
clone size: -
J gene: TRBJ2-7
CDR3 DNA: TGCGCCAGCAGCCATAACAGGGTCTCTGGCGAGCAGTACTTC
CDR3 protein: CASSHNRVSGEQYF

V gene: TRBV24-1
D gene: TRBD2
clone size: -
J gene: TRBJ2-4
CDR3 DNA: TGTGCCACCAGTGTCCTCTTCGTAGCGGGAGTCCCCCCAGGCGGAAACATTCAGTACTTC
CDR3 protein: CATSVLFVAGVPPGGNIQYF

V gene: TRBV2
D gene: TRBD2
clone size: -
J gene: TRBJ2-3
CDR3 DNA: TGTGCCAGCAGTTTTTCTAGCGGGGGCACAGATACGCAGTATTTT
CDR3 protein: CASSFSSGGTDTQYF

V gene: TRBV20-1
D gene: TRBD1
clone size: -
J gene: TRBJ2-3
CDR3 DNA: TGCAGTGTGCCAGGGGGAGATACGCAGTATTTT
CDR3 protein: CSVPGGDTQYF

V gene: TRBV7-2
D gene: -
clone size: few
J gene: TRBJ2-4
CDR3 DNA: TGTGCCAGCAGCTTCGAGGGATGGACTTCCAAAAACATTCAGTACTTC
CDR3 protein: CASSFEGWTSKNIQYF

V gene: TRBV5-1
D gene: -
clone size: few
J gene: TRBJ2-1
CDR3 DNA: TGCGCCAGCAGCTCGACTGGGAATGAGCAGTTCTTC
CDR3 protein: CASSSTGNEQFF

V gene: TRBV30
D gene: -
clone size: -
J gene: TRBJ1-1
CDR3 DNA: TGTGCCTGGAGTACCAGGGGAAAAGGAGCTTTCTTT
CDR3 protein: CAWSTRGKGAFF

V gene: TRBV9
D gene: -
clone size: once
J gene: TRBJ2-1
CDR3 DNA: TGTGCCAGCAGCGTAGCAAGGGGGTCAGGCTACAATGAGCAGTTCTTC
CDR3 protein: CASSVARGSGYNEQFF

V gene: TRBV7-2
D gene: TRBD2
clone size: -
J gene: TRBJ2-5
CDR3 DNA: TGTGCCAGCAGAGAGAGACTAGCGGGACAAGAGACCCAGTACTTC
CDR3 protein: CASRERLAGQETQYF

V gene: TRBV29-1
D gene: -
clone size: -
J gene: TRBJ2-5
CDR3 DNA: TGCAGCGTTCGGCAGCAAGAGACCCAGTACTTC
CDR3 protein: CSVRQQETQYF

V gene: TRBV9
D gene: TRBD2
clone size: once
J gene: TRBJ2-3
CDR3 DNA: TGTGCCAGCAGCGTAGACCCCCCCGGCGGGAGTGGCACAGATACGCAGTATTTT
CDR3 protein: CASSVDPPGGSGTDTQYF

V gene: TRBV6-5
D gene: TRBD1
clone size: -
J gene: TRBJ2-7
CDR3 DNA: TGTGCCAGCAGTAAGGGACAGGGCTACGAGCAGTACTTC
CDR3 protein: CASSKGQGYEQYF

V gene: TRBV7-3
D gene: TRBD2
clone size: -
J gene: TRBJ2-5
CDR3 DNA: TGTGCCAGCAGCCCCACGGGGACTAGCCAAGAGACCCAGTACTTC
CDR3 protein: CASSPTGTSQETQYF

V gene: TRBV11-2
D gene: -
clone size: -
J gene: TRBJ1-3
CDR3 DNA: TGTGCCAGCAGCTCCCGGACTTGGCCCGGCTCTGGAAACACCATATATTTT
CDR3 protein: CASSSRTWPGSGNTIYF

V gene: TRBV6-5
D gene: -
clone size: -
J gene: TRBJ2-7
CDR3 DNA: TGTGCCAGCAGCAAAACGACAGGCGAGCAGTACTTC
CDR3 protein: CASSKTTGEQYF

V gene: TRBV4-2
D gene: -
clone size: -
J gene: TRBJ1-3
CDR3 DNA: TGTGCCAGCAGCCAGTTGGACAGAGGCTCTGGAAACACCATATATTTT
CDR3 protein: CASSQLDRGSGNTIYF

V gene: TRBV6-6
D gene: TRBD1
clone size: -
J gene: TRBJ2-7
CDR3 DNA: TGTGCCAGCAGTTACCCGGGACAGGGTAACTACGAGCAGTACTTC
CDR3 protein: CASSYPGQGNYEQYF

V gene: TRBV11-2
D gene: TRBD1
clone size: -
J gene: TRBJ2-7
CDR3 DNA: TGTGCCAGCAGCAAGGGACAGGGGCCGGCGATCGGCGAGCAGTACTTC
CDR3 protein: CASSKGQGPAIGEQYF

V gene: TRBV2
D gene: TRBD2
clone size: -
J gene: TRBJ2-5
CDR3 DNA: TGTGCCAGCAAAAATCCACTAGGGACTAGCGGGGGGGAGGGTTTAGGAGAGACCCAGTACTTC
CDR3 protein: CASKNPLGTSGGEGLGETQYF

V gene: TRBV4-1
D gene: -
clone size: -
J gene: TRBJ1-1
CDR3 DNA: TGCGCCAGCAGCCTCACCGGGGCGTCGGACACTGAAGCTTTCTTT
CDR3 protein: CASSLTGASDTEAFF

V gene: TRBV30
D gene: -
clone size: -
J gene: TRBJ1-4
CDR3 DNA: TGTGCCTGGAGTCGGGGGGGTTACGAAAAACTGTTTTTT
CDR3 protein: CAWSRGGYEKLFF

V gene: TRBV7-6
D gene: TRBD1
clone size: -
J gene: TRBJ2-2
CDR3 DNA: TGTGCCAGCAGCTTAGAGACAGGGGCGAACACCGGGGAGCTGTTTTTT
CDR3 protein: CASSLETGANTGELFF

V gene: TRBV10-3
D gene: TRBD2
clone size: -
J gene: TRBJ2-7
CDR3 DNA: TGTGCCATCGCGGGAGACGAGCAGTACTTC
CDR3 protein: CAIAGDEQYF

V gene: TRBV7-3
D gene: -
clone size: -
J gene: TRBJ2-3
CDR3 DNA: TGTGCCAGCAGCCTACAGAGGGGCACAGATACGCAGTATTTT
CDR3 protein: CASSLQRGTDTQYF

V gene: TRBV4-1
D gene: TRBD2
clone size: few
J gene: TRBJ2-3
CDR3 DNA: TGCGCCAGCAGCCGAGGGGGACTAGCGGGTCTCACAGATACGCAGTATTTT
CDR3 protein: CASSRGGLAGLTDTQYF